This T cell receptor (beta chain) appears in the sequencing data of a study of blood T cell repertoires in COVID-19. In the study overall: COVID-19 samples from acute and convalescent phases originated in the United States, Italy and Spain. In each case, the material was cDNA or gDNA derived from T cells, B-cell-depleted T cells, or PBMCs.

The ends were cut back, 0 bases at V and 1 base at J, with 10 bases in the middle. CDR1 MNHEY and CDR2 SVGEGT come from the germline V gene. This CDR3 spans 16 amino acids. In the original workflow: The assay estimated nucleated cells by amplifying reference gene primers. Sequencing used immunoSEQ multiplex PCR; TCRdb keeps in-frame clones, though not all of them. That table furnishes V, J and clone size, whereas the DNA furnished D and trimming. There are more than 100,000 clones in the sample; roughly 90% occur only once, and approximately 4.2% lies in the top ten. The sequencing sample was made of peripheral blood. V gene TRBV6-2 or TRBV6-3 combines with J gene TRBJ1-5, with D possibly TRBD1 on 6 matching bases. This sequence originates from a man in his forties with acute or convalescent COVID-19. This chain's CDR3 is CASSYSGALSNQPQHF. CDR3 nucleotide sequence: TGTGCCAGCAGTTACTCGGGGGCCCTGAGCAATCAGCCCCAGCATTTT.